Listed below are T cell receptor beta chains from one sample, sequenced in a study of T cell responses to AZD1222 COVID-19 vaccine. Profiling relied on immunoSEQ multiplex PCR, and the TCRdb table lists in-frame clones only, not all of them. The sample lists some 150,000 clones, roughly 88% occurring once. This material consisted of peripheral blood, taken on day 0 of AZD1222 vaccination. The receptors were gathered from an adult in good health. Each CDR3 is given with its conserved first and last residue. Fields, in order: clone size, D gene, V gene, J gene, CDR3 DNA, CDR3 protein. The D gene is left open where the match is weak. A row's size may be missing; if present it is once, few, many or a size class.

>NA|NA|TRBV27|TRBJ1-1
TGTGCCAGCAGTTTCGGGGGGAACACTGAAGCTTTCTTT
CASSFGGNTEAFF
>NA|NA|TRBV30|TRBJ2-7
TGTGCCTGGGTCAGGGGGGGGAAATCCTACGAGCAGTACTTC
CAWVRGGKSYEQYF
>few|NA|TRBV2|TRBJ2-7
TGTGCCAGCATCCGAACAGGGAAATACGAGCAGTACTTC
CASIRTGKYEQYF
>NA|NA|TRBV19|TRBJ2-7
TGTGCCAGTAGTCTTCTACCGGCGGGTATAGACGAGCAGTACTTC
CASSLLPAGIDEQYF
>NA|NA|TRBV6-5|TRBJ1-1
TGTGCCAGCAGTTACTCGTGGGGATTCGACCCAGCTTTCTTT
CASSYSWGFDPAFF
>once|NA|TRBV7-9|TRBJ2-7
TGTGCCAGCAGCCCTGCGATGGGGGCCTACGAGCAGTACTTC
CASSPAMGAYEQYF
>NA|TRBD1|TRBV30|TRBJ1-5
TGTGCCGGGACAGGGGGGGTGGATCAGCCCCAGCATTTT
CAGTGGVDQPQHF
>NA|NA|TRBV19|TRBJ1-1
TGTGCCAGTAGTGTTGGATTGAACACTGAAGCTTTCTTT
CASSVGLNTEAFF
>NA|TRBD2|TRBV5-6|TRBJ2-5
TGTGCCAGCAGCTTATTTTCTAGCGGCTGGGAGACCCAGTACTTC
CASSLFSSGWETQYF
>NA|TRBD1|TRBV5-4|TRBJ1-4
TGTGCCAGCAGCTTGGGACAGGGCCAAACAGCTGCAACTAATGAAAAACTGTTTTTT
CASSLGQGQTAATNEKLFF
>NA|TRBD1|TRBV10-1|TRBJ2-2
TGCGCCAGCAGTGAGTCGGGCAGGGGGCTTACCGGGGAGCTGTTTTTT
CASSESGRGLTGELFF
>NA|NA|TRBV11-2|TRBJ1-6
TGTGCCAGCAGCTTAGAAGGCCAGACACCCCTCCACTTT
CASSLEGQTPLHF
>NA|NA|TRBV7-9|TRBJ2-5
TGTGCCAGCAGCTTAGTGGTAGAGACCCAGTACTTC
CASSLVVETQYF
>NA|NA|TRBV7-2|TRBJ2-1
TGTGCCAGCAGCCCTCAAAATGAGCAGTTCTTC
CASSPQNEQFF
>NA|NA|TRBV11-2|TRBJ1-2
TGTGCCAGCAGCCCGGGGGTCGGCTATGGCTACACCTTC
CASSPGVGYGYTF
>NA|TRBD1|TRBV9|TRBJ2-2
TGTGCCAGCAGCGTGAACCGGGACAGGGCCACCGGGGAGCTGTTTTTT
CASSVNRDRATGELFF
>NA|TRBD1|TRBV7-3|TRBJ1-2
TGTGCCAGCAGCTTAATTCGTGGGACAGGGGATGGCTACACCTTC
CASSLIRGTGDGYTF
>NA|NA|TRBV3-1/TRBV3-2|TRBJ1-2
TGTGCCAGCAGCCAGGGGACCTCCAGTATCTATGGCTACACCTTC
CASSQGTSSIYGYTF
>NA|NA|TRBV28|TRBJ1-4
TGTGCCAGCAGTACCGACCCGAGGTACGAAAAACTGTTTTTT
CASSTDPRYEKLFF
>once|TRBD1|TRBV5-1|TRBJ1-1
TGCGCCAGCAGCCTGCAGGGGGGGAACACTGAAGCTTTCTTT
CASSLQGGNTEAFF
>NA|TRBD1|TRBV3-1/TRBV3-2|TRBJ2-3
TGTGCCACTAAAATCGGGACAGGGGTCGCAGATACGCAGTATTTT
CATKIGTGVADTQYF
>NA|TRBD1|TRBV28|TRBJ1-5
TGTGCCAGCGTGACAGGGGTTCAGCCCCAGCATTTT
CASVTGVQPQHF
>NA|NA|TRBV4-2|TRBJ2-5
TGTGCCAGCAGCCAAGATCGGAAGGAGACCCAGTACTTC
CASSQDRKETQYF
>once|NA|TRBV6-5|TRBJ2-1
TGTGCCAGCAGCCAAGACACCGGGGGACACGATGAGCAGTTCTTC
CASSQDTGGHDEQFF
>NA|NA|TRBV27|TRBJ2-7
TGTGCCAGCGCTGGGGGGAGTGGAATCGGCGAGCAGTACTTC
CASAGGSGIGEQYF
>NA|TRBD2|TRBV2|TRBJ2-5
TGTGCCAGCACCCAGCGGGAAGACCAAGAGACCCAGTACTTC
CASTQREDQETQYF
>NA|NA|TRBV7-9|TRBJ2-7
TGTGCCAGCAGCGTCACAGGGACCGCCTCCTACGAGCAGTACTTC
CASSVTGTASYEQYF
>NA|TRBD2|TRBV27|TRBJ2-5
TGTGCCAGCAGCTCCTGGGCAGCGGGAGACCGAGAGGAGACCCAGTACTTC
CASSSWAAGDREETQYF
>NA|NA|TRBV28|TRBJ2-6
TGTGCCAGCAGTTCGACAGCCACCTGGGCTGGGGCCAACGTCCTGACTTTC
CASSSTATWAGANVLTF
>NA|NA|TRBV5-5|TRBJ2-2
TGTGCCAGCAGCTTCGGTTCTGCCGGGGAGCTGTTTTTT
CASSFGSAGELFF
>NA|TRBD1|TRBV6-5|TRBJ2-7
TGTGCCAGCCGCTCCGGACAGGGCTACGAGCAGTACTTC
CASRSGQGYEQYF
>NA|TRBD2|TRBV7-9|TRBJ2-7
TGTGCCAGCAGCCCCAGCGGGACCTACGAGCAGTACTTC
CASSPSGTYEQYF
>once|NA|TRBV5-1|TRBJ1-2
TGCGCCAGCAGCACCCTCCCGGGGGACCGTGATGGCTACACCTTC
CASSTLPGDRDGYTF
>NA|TRBD2|TRBV4-1|TRBJ2-4
TGCGCCAGCAGCGGGGGGGAGAGGAACATTCAGTACTTC
CASSGGERNIQYF
>NA|NA|TRBV20-1|TRBJ1-5
TGCAGTGCTAGAGAGACGGGGCCCCAGCATTTT
CSARETGPQHF
>NA|NA|TRBV25-1|TRBJ1-5
TGTGCCAGCAGTGATGAGGATCAGCCCCAGCATTTT
CASSDEDQPQHF